The TCR beta chain under discussion was sequenced for a study of control samples from healthy donors and cancer patients. This clone counts as large (0.1 to 1%). Measured with immunoSEQ multiplex PCR; TCRdb has only the in-frame clones, and not every one. The sample has 130,000 to 150,000 clones; approximately 93% are singletons. Germline V gives CDR1 MNHNY, CDR2 SVGAGI (reference sequence). V was shortened by 6 bases and J by 2 bases, with 14 bases between the two germline ends. The CDR3 runs 15 residues. V usage is TRBV6-6 and J usage is TRBJ1-5, with D possibly TRBD1 on 6 matching bases. Material: blood. This TCR was sampled from a man between 18 and 29 years old in good health. The CDR3 region is CASRGGGRRNQPQHF. Written as DNA, the CDR3 is TGTGCCAGCAGGGGTGGGGGGCGTCGCAATCAGCCCCAGCATTTT.